Below are 8 T cell receptor beta chains sequenced from a single sample in a study of T cells in Graves' hyperthyroidism and ophthalmopathy (dated by TCRdb to between 2018 and 2020). Library generation was performed with multiplex PCR. Data came from an Illumina HiSeq 2000. The TCR beta CDR3 regions were amplified from RNA transcripts. For the first round of RT-PCR on the TCR CDR3, the HTBI primer set was used together with the Qiagen OneStep RT-PCR kit. TCRdb trimmed public reads at Q25 via fastp, called clones via MiXCR and kept in-frame beta chains. For every CDR3 protein sequence, its rows merge into one entry that carries the most common genes and DNA. In this sample the table shows hundreds of thousands of distinct CDR3 sequences, under 15% of which occur a single time. The ten biggest clones cover approximately 4.2% of the sample. The source material was blood. The receptors derive from a middle-aged woman with Graves' ophthalmopathy.

This clonotype was recorded at least ten times. V is TRBV12-3 or TRBV12-4 and J is TRBJ2-7; maybe TRBD1 (6 bases). The ends were cut back, 5 bases at V and 0 bases at J, with 11 bases in the middle. The CDR3 totals 14 residues. CDR3 loop: CASSVRQDSYEQYF. The CDR3, as DNA: TGTGCCAGCAGTGTCCGACAGGACTCCTACGAGCAGTACTTC.

Worth noting for this clonotype: A much larger clone differs from this one at a single base, so this may be a read error. This CDR3 fails to terminate in the conserved phenylalanine or tryptophan, so it likely reflects a read error. V gene TRBV29-1 combines with J gene TRBJ1-3; D perhaps matches TRBD1 (6 bases). The germline V gene encodes CDR1 SQVTM and CDR2 ANQGSEA. This CDR3 region has 14 residues. Trimming took 8 bases from V and 3 from J, leaving 17 bases between them. CDR3 in DNA: TGCAGCTTACAAGGAGGGGGACGTGGAAACACCATATATTCT. Translating it yields CSLQGGGRGNTIYS.

The table lists this clonotype with many counts. The V gene is TRBV20-1, the J gene TRBJ2-5, with TRBD1 as a possible D gene (5 bases). CDR1 and CDR2 from the germline V gene are DFQATT and SNEGSKA (reference sequence). The CDR3 has 13 residues. Trimming cost V 4 bases and J 2 bases, with 11 bases left between them. The CDR3 DNA reads TGCAGTGCTAAAGACAGTTTACAAGAGACCCAGTACTTC. It is translated as CSAKDSLQETQYF.

This clonotype was observed many times. This sequence joins TRBV28 and TRBJ1-1; TRBD1 is a possible D gene (6 bases). Germline lookup yields CDR1 MDHEN and CDR2 SYDVKM. The CDR3 contains 17 residues. Deletions cut 6 bases from V and 0 bases from J, with 20 bases between. CDR3 amino acids: CASSSGGAHGMNTEAFF. The CDR3, as DNA: TGTGCCAGCAGCTCCGGGGGGGCCCATGGTATGAACACTGAAGCTTTCTTT.

This clonotype was detected only a few times. The gene calls are TRBV6-1 and TRBJ2-4; D unclear. The CDR3 sequence is 14 residues long. The germline CDR1 and CDR2 sequences are MNHNS and SASEGT. Trimming stripped 8 bases from V and 7 bases from J, with 18 bases between. CDR3 protein: CASSLLPGVNIQYF. The CDR3 DNA reads as TGTGCCAGCTCCCTACTTCCGGGCGTCAACATTCAGTACTTC.

This clonotype turned up a few times. This chain connects TRBV4-2 to TRBJ2-7; TRBD2 matches 9 bases. This CDR3 has 15 amino acids. The germline V gene has CDR1 LGHNA and CDR2 YNFKEQ. V shed 4 bases and J 3 bases; nucleotides not matched to a gene: 7. The CDR3 reads CASSRLYSGGYEQYF. The CDR3 DNA is TGTGCCAGCAGCCGACTATATAGCGGGGGCTACGAGCAGTACTTC.

The chain joins TRBV19 to TRBJ2-7, with 11 bases matching TRBD2. CDR1 is LNHDA, CDR2 SQIVND, per germline (reference sequence). The CDR3 consists of 18 residues. V lost 5 bases and J lost 2; bases outside the gene matches: 14. The CDR3 coding sequence is TGTGCCAGTAGTCCTTATGGGGGGACTAGCGGAGGTACCTACGAGCAGTACTTC. Residues: CASSPYGGTSGGTYEQYF. Supplemented by reference TRBV19 and TRBJ2-7, the full variable domain reads DGGITQSPKYLFRKEGQNVTLSCEQNLNHDAMYWYRQDPGQGLRLIYYSQIVNDFQKGDIAEGYSVSREKKESFPLTVTSAQKNPTAFYLCASSPYGGTSGGTYEQYFGPGTRLTVT.

This clonotype was detected ten times or more. This chain links TRBV6-5 with TRBJ1-2; D gene uncertain. Per the germline V gene, CDR1 is MNHEY and CDR2 is SVGAGI. The CDR3 consists of 15 residues. V was cut by 1 base and J by 8 bases, with 17 bases left in between. The CDR3, as DNA: TGTGCCAGCAGTTACTTCTCCGGCCTGCGGCAGGGCTACACCTTC. Its translation: CASSYFSGLRQGYTF.